Each of the 31 T cell receptor beta chains below was sequenced from the same sample in a study of blood T cells in healthy people across ages. Together with a sample-barcoded 5' primer, a J-beta primer mix was included in a second PCR lasting about 6 to 12 cycles. TCRdb called the 5' RACE reads again in MiXCR, with one record for every CDR3 protein. This table has some 1.1 million distinct CDR3 sequences, 30% to 40% appearing once. Source material: blood. The receptors were sampled from a man aged 18 to 29 in good health.

The V gene is TRBV4-3, the J gene TRBJ1-6; TRBD1 aligns across 7 bases. The V gene's germline CDR1 is LGHNA and CDR2 YSLEER. The CDR3 consists of 19 residues. J was trimmed by 0 bases and V by 2 bases; bases with no gene match: 10. CDR3 DNA: TGCGCCAGCAGCCAAAGAGGAGGAGGGGGCGGCTCCTATAATTCACCCCTCCACTTT. Translating gives CASSQRGGGGGSYNSPLHF.

The chain uses TRBV3-1 and TRBJ2-1; TRBD1 might be the D (6 bases). The length of the CDR3 is 13 residues. Deletions cut 5 bases from V and 13 bases from J, with 18 bases between. CDR1 LGHDT and CDR2 YNNKEL come from the germline V gene (reference sequence). CDR3 in DNA: TGTGCCAGCAGCACAGGGTATGGAGAGACCCAGTTCTTC. Its protein is CASSTGYGETQFF.

This rearrangement joins TRBV7-9 to TRBJ2-4; no clear D. The J call may be wrong; the DNA end is better matched by TRBJ2-7. In germline, CDR1 is SEHNR, CDR2 FQNEAQ (reference sequence). This CDR3 is built from 13 residues. CDR3 in amino acids: CASSQELDYEQYF. The CDR3 DNA sequence: TGTGCCAGCAGCCAAGAACTGGACTACGAGCAGTACTTC.

This clonotype came up a few times. The chain combines TRBV20-1 with TRBJ2-1; no clear D. The CDR3 extends over 15 amino acids. Germline V gene sequence: CDR1 DFQATT, CDR2 SNEGSKA (reference sequence). Trimming removed 0 bases from V and 4 bases from J, with 13 bases in between. The CDR3 sequence is CSARDRLQFYNEQFF. DNA for the CDR3: TGCAGTGCTAGAGATCGCCTCCAATTTTACAATGAGCAGTTCTTC.

As concerns this clonotype: This could be a read error, since a much larger clone is one nucleotide away. The chain has TRBV4-3 and TRBJ1-5, with a possible D match to TRBD1 (5 bases). This CDR3 is 13 amino acids long. The germline gives CDR1 LGHNA, CDR2 YSLEER. The DNA of the CDR3 is TGCGCCAGCAGCCTGAACAGGCGATCGCCCCAGAATTTT. Amino acids: CASSLNRRSPQNF.

J is TRBJ1-1 and V is TRBV7-6, with D uncertain. Germline-derived CDR1 and CDR2 are SGHVS and FNYEAQ. This CDR3 spans 15 amino acids. Between the trimmed V and J ends, which lost 2 bases and 4 bases, there was a span of 14 bases. The CDR3 protein is CASSLWRNIGTEAFF. The DNA of the CDR3 is TGTGCCAGCAGCTTATGGCGGAACATTGGCACTGAAGCTTTCTTT.

V gene TRBV12-3 or TRBV12-4 combines with J gene TRBJ2-1; TRBD1 aligns across 8 bases. The J call could be wrong; TRBJ2-7 is a better fit for the DNA end. CDR3 length: 12 residues. CDR3 sequence reads: CASSEQGDEQYF. The DNA of the CDR3 is TGTGCCAGCAGTGAACAGGGGGATGAGCAGTACTTC.

The gene calls are TRBV9 and TRBJ1-1, with D perhaps matching TRBD1 (6 bases). V was pared by 0 bases and J by 5 bases, with 14 bases between. The germline V gene has CDR1 SGDLS and CDR2 YYNGEE. CDR3 length equals 15 residues. CDR3 DNA: TGTGCCAGCAGCGTAGCTCTGCCAGGGGAGACTGAAGCTTTCTTT. Translating it yields CASSVALPGETEAFF.

About this clonotype itself: A read error may produce the germline difference seen at one junction end. The V and J genes are TRBV5-1 and TRBJ2-5, with TRBD1 identical over 7 bases. Germline V gene sequence: CDR1 SGHRS, CDR2 YFSETQ. CDR3 length: 16 amino acids. CDR3: CASGLMGTALYNEQYF. The CDR3 DNA is TGCGCCAGCGGCTTGATGGGGACAGCTCTCTACAATGAGCAGTACTTC.

This clonotype has more than one count but fewer than ten. J is TRBJ1-1 and V is TRBV25-1; 8 nucleotides agree with TRBD1. The ends lost 4 bases at V and 1 base at J; junction bases unmatched: 5. Germline CDR1 reads MGHDK; CDR2 reads SYGVNS. This CDR3 is 15 amino acids long. The CDR3 DNA is TGTGCCAGCAGTGCTCAGGACAGGGCGAACACTGAAGCTTTCTTT. It yields the protein CASSAQDRANTEAFF.

This chain uses TRBV9 with TRBJ1-5; 7 nucleotides line up with TRBD1. This CDR3 is built from 15 residues. Unmatched junction bases numbered 6, after V lost 3 bases and J lost 3 bases. Germline V lookup: CDR1 SGDLS, CDR2 YYNGEE. DNA of the CDR3: TGTGCCAGCAGCGCAGGGAAGGGGGCCAATCAGCCCCAGCATTTT. Amino acid sequence: CASSAGKGANQPQHF.

This clonotype has a handful of counts. The chain combines TRBV7-9 with TRBJ1-5; maybe TRBD1 (6 bases). Germline V gives CDR1 SEHNR, CDR2 FQNEAQ (reference sequence). With 3 bases removed from V and 5 bases from J, the gap between germline ends came to 14 bases. The CDR3 spans 15 residues. CDR3 DNA: TGTGCCAGCAGCTTTGGGGGCAGGAGTGATCAGCCCCAGCATTTT. Residues: CASSFGGRSDQPQHF.

This rearrangement joins TRBV10-3 to TRBJ1-2, with D possibly TRBD1 on 5 matching bases. Trimming removed 6 bases at V and 3 bases at J, with 14 bases between. Per germline, CDR1 ENHRY and CDR2 SYGVKD. This CDR3 contains 14 residues. The CDR3 loop reads CAIRGTRGDYGYTF. CDR3 DNA sequence: TGTGCCATCAGGGGGACCCGAGGAGACTATGGCTACACCTTC.

The chain joins TRBV6-5 to TRBJ2-1; 11 positions match TRBD2. After removal of 4 bases from V and 4 bases from J, the junction contained 6 bases not matched to a gene. The CDR3 covers 16 residues. Germline CDR1 reads MNHEY; CDR2 reads SVGAGI. The CDR3 loop is CASSSGVAGGYNEQFF. CDR3 bases: TGTGCCAGCAGTTCCGGGGTAGCGGGGGGGTACAATGAGCAGTTCTTC.

This clonotype was observed a few times. The V call is TRBV20-1, the J call TRBJ2-7; perhaps D is TRBD1 or TRBD2 (5 bases each). With 3 bases removed from V and 0 bases from J, the gap between germline ends came to 12 bases. Germline V lookup: CDR1 DFQATT, CDR2 SNEGSKA (reference sequence). CDR3 size: 14 residues. In nucleotides, the CDR3 is TGCAGTGCTAGCGGGACGTCGAGCTCCTACGAGCAGTACTTC. It is translated as CSASGTSSSYEQYF.

This clonotype was detected a few times. The V gene is TRBV4-3, the J gene TRBJ1-2; TRBD1 is a possible D gene (5 bases). This CDR3 region has 15 residues. The V gene lost 0 bases and the J gene lost 4 bases, with 12 bases spanning the gap. Germline values: CDR1 LGHNA, CDR2 YSLEER. This chain's CDR3 is CASSQDYAGGYGYTF. The CDR3 DNA is TGCGCCAGCAGCCAAGATTATGCGGGGGGCTATGGCTACACCTTC.

This clonotype was seen only a few times. The rearrangement joins TRBV12-3 or TRBV12-4 to TRBJ2-1; D tentatively fits TRBD1 or TRBD2 (5 bases each). With 1 base removed from V and 10 bases from J, the gap between germline ends came to 20 bases. This CDR3 comprises 16 residues. The CDR3 here is CASSLGTAFRDPEQFF. CDR3 DNA: TGTGCCAGCAGTTTAGGAACAGCCTTCAGGGACCCCGAGCAGTTCTTC.

This clonotype was found a few times. The chain recombines TRBV12-3 or TRBV12-4 with TRBJ2-4, with a weak D call TRBD2 (6 bases). V lost 0 bases, J lost 8 bases, and 11 bases lay in between. The CDR3 is 14 residues long. The CDR3 sequence is CASSLAPGVDIQYF. CDR3 in DNA: TGTGCCAGCAGTTTAGCTCCGGGGGTAGACATTCAGTACTTC.

Notes on this clonotype: The junction differs from germline at one of its ends, possibly a read error. The rearrangement joins TRBV7-2 to TRBJ1-2; 11 bases line up with TRBD1. The CDR3 is 15 amino acids. Germline assignment: CDR1 SGHTA and CDR2 FQGNSA. The CDR3 DNA sequence: TGTGCCAGCACCTTAGGACAGGGGGCCGATTATGGCTACACCTTC. Translating gives CASTLGQGADYGYTF.

This clonotype has only a few counts. This chain connects TRBV4-3 to TRBJ2-1; a possible D gene is TRBD2 (6 bases). CDR3 size: 16 residues. Germline V lookup: CDR1 LGHNA, CDR2 YSLEER. The V end was cut by 0 bases, the J end by 3 bases, with 12 bases between. The CDR3 DNA follows: TGCGCCAGCAGCCAAGATGGGCTAGCGAACTACAATGAGCAGTTCTTC. Protein product: CASSQDGLANYNEQFF.

This clonotype occurred once. The rearrangement joins TRBV12-5 to TRBJ1-2; tentative D call: TRBD1 (6 bases). The V gene lost 5 bases and the J gene lost 2 bases, with 21 bases spanning the gap. Germline V lookup: CDR1 LGHNT, CDR2 FRNRAP. The CDR3 is 17 amino acids. This CDR3 is CASGPRQDEMTNYGYTF. CDR3 nucleotides: TGTGCTAGTGGTCCGCGACAGGACGAAATGACAAACTATGGCTACACCTTC.

This rearrangement joins TRBV2 to TRBJ2-1; D gene ambiguous. Germline V lookup: CDR1 SNHLY, CDR2 FYNNEI. V dropped 7 bases and J dropped 13 bases, with 20 bases sitting between them. This CDR3 contains 13 residues. The chain's CDR3 is CASTSRERETQFF. The CDR3, as DNA: TGTGCCAGCACTAGTAGGGAACGAGAGACCCAGTTCTTC.

This sequence joins TRBV6-1 and TRBJ1-2; TRBD1 matches at 7 bases. The CDR3 consists of 17 residues. With 6 bases clipped from V and 4 bases from J, the junction kept 17 bases outside the gene matches. Germline CDR1 is MNHNS and CDR2 is SASEGT. The CDR3 region has the DNA TGTGCCAGCAGCCCTCGGCCACCTTTGACAGGGCTCTATGGCTACACCTTC. Translating gives CASSPRPPLTGLYGYTF.

This clonotype showed up many times. The V and J genes are TRBV4-3 and TRBJ2-5; 10 positions agree with TRBD2. Germline loops: CDR1 LGHNA, CDR2 YSLEER. Trimming cost V 4 bases and J 4 bases; bases outside gene matches: 9. CDR3 size: 16 residues. CDR3 DNA sequence: TGCGCCAGCAGCCCTCGACTAGCGGGTTTGGGAGAGACCCAGTACTTC. It encodes CASSPRLAGLGETQYF.

The V gene is TRBV29-1, the J gene TRBJ1-5, with D possibly matching TRBD1 (5 bases). V lost 6 bases, J lost 2 bases, and 14 bases lay in between. The germline V gene encodes CDR1 SQVTM and CDR2 ANQGSEA. The length of the CDR3 is 14 residues. CDR3: CSVTEGTGNQPQHF. The CDR3 bases are TGCAGCGTGACAGAGGGTACCGGCAATCAGCCCCAGCATTTT.

This clonotype came up many times. The V gene is TRBV27, the J gene TRBJ2-1; no firm D call. CDR1 is MNHEY and CDR2 is SMNVEV in the germline V gene (reference sequence). V was shortened by 4 bases and J by 10 bases, with 8 bases between the two germline ends. The CDR3 runs 11 residues. The CDR3 nucleotides read TGTGCCAGCAGTTCGTCAACAGAGCAGTTCTTC. Its protein is CASSSSTEQFF.

The chain recombines TRBV5-1 with TRBJ2-2, with 8 positions matching TRBD1. The germline gives CDR1 SGHRS, CDR2 YFSETQ. The CDR3 is made up of 16 amino acids. With 4 bases clipped from V and 3 bases from J, the junction kept 8 bases outside the gene matches. CDR3: CASSPKDRGHTGELFF. Here the CDR3 DNA reads TGCGCCAGCAGCCCAAAAGACAGGGGACACACCGGGGAGCTGTTTTTT.

The CDR3 DNA reads as TGTGCCAGCAGTCCGAGACAGGGTTGGACAGATACGCAGTATTTT. It yields the protein CASSPRQGWTDTQYF. The chain recombines TRBV6-5 with TRBJ2-3, with TRBD1 matching over 7 bases. This CDR3 has 15 amino acids. CDR1 is MNHEY and CDR2 is SVGAGI in the germline V gene. Trimming took 5 bases from V and 3 from J; bases not matched to a gene: 8.

V is TRBV4-1 and J is TRBJ2-7, with TRBD1 as a possible D gene (5 bases). V was pared by 0 bases and J by 2 bases, with 14 bases between. This CDR3 spans 16 amino acids. CDR1 is MGHRA, CDR2 YSYEKL, per germline. The CDR3 spells CASSQDQGLTAYEQYF. In DNA, the CDR3 is TGCGCCAGCAGCCAAGATCAGGGTTTGACCGCCTACGAGCAGTACTTC.

Concerning this clonotype: The junction and the germline gene differ at one end; a read error may be behind it. The chain uses TRBV18 and TRBJ2-3, with 11 bases aligning to TRBD2. Germline assignment: CDR1 KGHSH and CDR2 LQKENI. The length of the CDR3 is 17 residues. This CDR3 is CASSRERLAGSTDTQYF. The CDR3 DNA is TGTGCCAGCTCACGGGAACGACTAGCGGGGAGCACGGATACGCAGTATTTT.

This clonotype occurred a few times. The chain carries TRBV5-6 and TRBJ1-2, with 8 bases aligning to TRBD1. After removal of 1 base from V and 3 bases from J, the junction contained 8 bases not matched to a gene. The germline V gene has CDR1 SGHDT and CDR2 YYEEEE. The length of the CDR3 is 16 residues. This chain's CDR3 is CASSLIGDRSHYGYTF. The CDR3 DNA is TGTGCCAGCAGCTTGATAGGGGACAGGTCTCACTATGGCTACACCTTC. The whole variable domain, filled in from reference TRBV5-6 and TRBJ1-2, reads DAGVTQSPTHLIKTRGQQVTLRCSPKSGHDTVSWYQQALGQGPQFIFQYYEEEERQRGNFPDRFSGHQFPNYSSELNVNALLLGDSALYLCASSLIGDRSHYGYTFGSGTRLTVV.